Included here is one T cell receptor beta chain sequence, with context. Its antigen is unknown. This CDR3 has 15 residues. Trimming took off 2 bases at V and 0 bases at J, with 8 bases between the two ends. Germline values: CDR1 MGHDK, CDR2 SYGVNS. This sample was included in a study of T cell responses to AZD1222 COVID-19 vaccine. Broader study findings: Targets within unmutated variant regions were reportedly found for nearly half of spike-specific TCRs. Of the AZD1222 recipients, only five to seven were seropositive at baseline.

Produced via immunoSEQ multiplex PCR; TCRdb's table is partial and in-frame only. The data show about 140,000 clones, roughly 88% seen once. Sequenced here: peripheral blood, sampled 28 days after the second AZD1222 dose. The sequence came from an adult who received the AZD1222 COVID-19 vaccine. The chain uses TRBV25-1 and TRBJ1-5; no clear D gene. The CDR3 DNA is TGTGCCAGCAGTGAAACACCTTATAGCAATCAGCCCCAGCATTTT. Its translation: CASSETPYSNQPQHF. Filled out from reference TRBV25-1 and TRBJ1-5, the complete variable domain reads EADIYQTPRYLVIGTGKKITLECSQTMGHDKMYWYQQDPGMELHLIHYSYGVNSTEKGDLSSESTVSRIRTEHFPLTLESARPSHTSQYLCASSETPYSNQPQHFGDGTRLSIL.